This T cell receptor beta chain was identified in a study of relationships among human T cell subsets. Notes on the study in general: Many CDR3s were shared across Th1, Th2 and regulatory subsets.

Deletions cut 0 bases from V and 3 bases from J, with 6 bases between. The length of the CDR3 is 15 residues. Germline V lookup: CDR1 ENHRY, CDR2 SYGVKD. Notes on this clonotype: What it recognizes is unknown. A much larger clone sits a single nucleotide away, making a read error possible.

The T cell receptor alpha and beta CDR3 regions were amplified from mRNA by semiquantitative ARM-PCR. Exponential amplification used communal superprimers after tagged nested gene-specific primers in ARM-PCR. First-round products served as template after exonuclease removal of nested primers. TCRdb re-called the multiplex PCR reads through MiXCR, storing one row per CDR3 protein. The repertoire consists of roughly 15,000 distinct CDR3 sequences, with around 62% occurring once and the leading ten covering around 30%. The V and J genes are TRBV10-3 and TRBJ2-6; D remains unclear. Sequencing was performed on total T cells sorted from blood. The sequence was collected from a man aged 35 to 55 in good health. The DNA for the CDR3 is TGTGCCATCAGTGAGTCAGACTTTGGGGCCAACGTCCTGACTTTC. Translating gives CAISESDFGANVLTF.